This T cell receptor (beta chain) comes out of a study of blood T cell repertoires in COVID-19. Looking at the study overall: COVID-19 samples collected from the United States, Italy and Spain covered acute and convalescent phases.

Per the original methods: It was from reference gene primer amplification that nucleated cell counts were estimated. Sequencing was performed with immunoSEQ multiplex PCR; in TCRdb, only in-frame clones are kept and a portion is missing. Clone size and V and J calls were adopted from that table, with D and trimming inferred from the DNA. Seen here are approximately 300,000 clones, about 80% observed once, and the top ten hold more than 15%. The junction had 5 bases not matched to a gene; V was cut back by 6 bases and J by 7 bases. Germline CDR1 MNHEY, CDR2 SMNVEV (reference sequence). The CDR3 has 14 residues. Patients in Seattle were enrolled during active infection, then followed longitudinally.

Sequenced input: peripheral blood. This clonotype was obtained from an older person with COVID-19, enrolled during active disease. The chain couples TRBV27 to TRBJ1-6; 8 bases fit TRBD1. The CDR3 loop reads CASRDRADNSPLHF. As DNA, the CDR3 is TGTGCCAGCAGGGACAGGGCGGACAATTCACCCCTCCACTTT.